Detailed here is one T cell receptor beta chain. This record belongs to a study of blood T cell repertoires in COVID-19. Assay used: immunoSEQ multiplex PCR; TCRdb lists only in-frame clones, some missing. The sample gives 200,000 to 300,000 clones, more than 80% of which show up once; approximately 4% is in the top ten. Trimming removed 4 bases from V and 9 bases from J, with 16 bases in between. In germline, CDR1 is SGHDN, CDR2 FVKESK. This CDR3 has 15 residues. Sequencing was performed on peripheral blood. This receptor was identified in a woman aged 40 to 50 with acute or convalescent COVID-19. V is TRBV14 and J is TRBJ1-6, with D possibly being TRBD1 (5 bases). The CDR3 nucleotides are TGTGCCAGCAGCCCAAGACCTGGGACTGGTTCACCCCTCCACTTT. Translated: CASSPRPGTGSPLHF.